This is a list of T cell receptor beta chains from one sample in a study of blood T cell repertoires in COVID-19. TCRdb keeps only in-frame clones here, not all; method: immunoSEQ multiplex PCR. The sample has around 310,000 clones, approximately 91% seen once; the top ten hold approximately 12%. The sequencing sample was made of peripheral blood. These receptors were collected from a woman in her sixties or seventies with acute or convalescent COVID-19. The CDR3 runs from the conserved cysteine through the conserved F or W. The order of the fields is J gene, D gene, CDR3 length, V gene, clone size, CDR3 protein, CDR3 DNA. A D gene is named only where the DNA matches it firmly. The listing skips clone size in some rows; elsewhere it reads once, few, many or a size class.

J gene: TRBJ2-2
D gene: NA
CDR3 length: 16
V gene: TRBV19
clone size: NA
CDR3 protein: CASSSQAGLSPGELFF
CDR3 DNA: TGTGCCAGTAGTAGCCAGGCAGGCCTCTCTCCCGGGGAGCTGTTTTTT

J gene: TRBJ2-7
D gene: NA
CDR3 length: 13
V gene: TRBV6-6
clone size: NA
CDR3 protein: CASSYPGQYEQYF
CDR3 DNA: TGTGCCAGCAGTTACCCAGGACAGTACGAGCAGTACTTC

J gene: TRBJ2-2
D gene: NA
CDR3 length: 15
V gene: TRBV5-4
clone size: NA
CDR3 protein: CASSRSGLNTGELFF
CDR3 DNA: TGTGCCAGCAGCCGTAGCGGACTGAACACCGGGGAGCTGTTTTTT

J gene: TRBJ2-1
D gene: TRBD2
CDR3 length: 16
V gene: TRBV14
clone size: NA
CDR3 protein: CASSHRTSGPYNEQFF
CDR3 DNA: TGTGCCAGCAGCCATCGGACTAGCGGGCCCTACAATGAGCAGTTCTTC

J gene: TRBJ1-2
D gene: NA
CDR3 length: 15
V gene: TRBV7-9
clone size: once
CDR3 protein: CASSLVAIGVGGYTF
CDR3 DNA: TGTGCCAGCAGCTTAGTAGCAATCGGGGTTGGTGGCTACACCTTC

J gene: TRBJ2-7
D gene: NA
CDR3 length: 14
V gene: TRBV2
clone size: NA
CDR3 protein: CASTPRTTSYEQYF
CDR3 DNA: TGTGCCAGCACCCCCCGCACTACCTCCTACGAGCAGTACTTC

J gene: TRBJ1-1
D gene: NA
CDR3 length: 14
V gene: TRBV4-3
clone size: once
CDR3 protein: CASSQLQGYTEAFF
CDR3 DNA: TGCGCCAGCAGCCAACTCCAGGGGTACACTGAAGCTTTCTTT

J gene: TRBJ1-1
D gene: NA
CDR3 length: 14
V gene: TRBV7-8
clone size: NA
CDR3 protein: CASSLMEAGSEAFF
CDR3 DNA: TGTGCCAGCAGCTTAATGGAGGCAGGCTCTGAAGCTTTCTTT

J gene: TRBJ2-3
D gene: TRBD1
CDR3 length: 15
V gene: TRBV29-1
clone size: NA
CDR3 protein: CSAEGTTGSTDTQYF
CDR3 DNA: TGCAGCGCCGAGGGGACGACAGGGAGCACAGATACGCAGTATTTT

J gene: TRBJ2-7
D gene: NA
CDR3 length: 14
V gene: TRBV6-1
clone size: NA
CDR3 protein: CASSEARGQTEQYF
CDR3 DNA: TGTGCCAGCAGTGAAGCCCGAGGGCAGACCGAGCAGTACTTC

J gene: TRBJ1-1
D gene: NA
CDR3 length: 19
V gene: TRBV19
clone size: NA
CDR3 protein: CASSIDRWTWREHSAEAFF
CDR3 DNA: TGTGCCAGTAGTATAGATCGTTGGACTTGGAGGGAACACTCTGCTGAAGCTTTCTTT

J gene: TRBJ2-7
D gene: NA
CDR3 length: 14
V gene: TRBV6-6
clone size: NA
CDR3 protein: CASSLRQDYYEQYF
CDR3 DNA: TGTGCCAGCAGTTTACGGCAAGACTACTACGAGCAGTACTTC

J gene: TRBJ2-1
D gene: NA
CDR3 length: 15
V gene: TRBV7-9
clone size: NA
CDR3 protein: CASSPYLSSYNEQFF
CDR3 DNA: TGTGCCAGCAGCCCGTATCTGAGCTCCTACAATGAGCAGTTCTTC

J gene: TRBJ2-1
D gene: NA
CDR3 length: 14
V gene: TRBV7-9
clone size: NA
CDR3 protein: CASSLESLVHEQFF
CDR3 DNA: TGTGCCAGCAGCTTAGAGAGCCTAGTACATGAGCAGTTCTTC

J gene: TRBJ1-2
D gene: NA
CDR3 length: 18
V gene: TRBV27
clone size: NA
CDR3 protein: CASSLSNPQGLNGYGYTF
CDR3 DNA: TGTGCCAGCAGTTTATCCAACCCCCAGGGTCTCAACGGCTATGGCTACACCTTC

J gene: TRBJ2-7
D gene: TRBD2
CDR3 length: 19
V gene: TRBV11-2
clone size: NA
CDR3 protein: CASSLRSPTGTSGRSEQYF
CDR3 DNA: TGTGCCAGCAGCTTAAGGTCCCCCACCGGGACTAGCGGGAGAAGCGAGCAGTACTTC

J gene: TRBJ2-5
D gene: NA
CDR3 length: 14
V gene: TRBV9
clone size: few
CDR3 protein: CASSVGGLGETQYF
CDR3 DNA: TGTGCCAGCAGCGTGGGGGGGCTAGGGGAGACCCAGTACTTC

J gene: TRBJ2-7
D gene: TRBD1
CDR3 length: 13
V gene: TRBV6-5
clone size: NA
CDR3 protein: CASRRQGAYEQYF
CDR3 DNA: TGTGCCAGCAGAAGACAGGGGGCCTACGAGCAGTACTTC

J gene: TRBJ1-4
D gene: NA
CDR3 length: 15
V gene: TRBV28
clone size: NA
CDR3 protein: CATQRGVPPEEKLFF
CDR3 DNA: TGTGCCACCCAACGGGGTGTTCCTCCTGAGGAAAAACTGTTTTTT

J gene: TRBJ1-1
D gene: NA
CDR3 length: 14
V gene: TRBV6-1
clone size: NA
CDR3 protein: CASSEVRADFEAFF
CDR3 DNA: TGTGCCAGCAGTGAGGTCAGGGCTGATTTTGAAGCTTTCTTT

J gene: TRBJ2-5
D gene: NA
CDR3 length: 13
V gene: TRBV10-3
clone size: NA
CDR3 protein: CAISEAAGETQYF
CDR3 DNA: TGTGCCATCAGTGAAGCGGCTGGAGAGACCCAGTACTTC

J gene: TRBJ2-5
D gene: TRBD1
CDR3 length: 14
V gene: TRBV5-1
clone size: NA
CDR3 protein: CASSRDRAQETQYF
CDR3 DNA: TGCGCCAGCTCTAGGGACAGGGCTCAAGAGACCCAGTACTTC

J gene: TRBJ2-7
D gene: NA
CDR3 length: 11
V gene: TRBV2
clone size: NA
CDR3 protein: CAGGQSYEQYF
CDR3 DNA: TGTGCCGGAGGACAGTCCTACGAGCAGTACTTC

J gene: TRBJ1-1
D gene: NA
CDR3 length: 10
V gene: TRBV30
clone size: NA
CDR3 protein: CACYIFEAFF
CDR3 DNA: TGTGCCTGTTATATCTTTGAAGCTTTCTTT

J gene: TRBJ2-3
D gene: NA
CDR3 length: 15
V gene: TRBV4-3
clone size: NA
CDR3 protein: CASSPTRQVTDTQYF
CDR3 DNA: TGCGCCAGCAGTCCGACGAGACAGGTCACAGATACGCAGTATTTT

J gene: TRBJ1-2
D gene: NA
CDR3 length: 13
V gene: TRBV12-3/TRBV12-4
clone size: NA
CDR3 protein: CASSRTEGGGYTF
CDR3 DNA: TGTGCCAGCAGTAGGACAGAGGGTGGCGGCTACACCTTC

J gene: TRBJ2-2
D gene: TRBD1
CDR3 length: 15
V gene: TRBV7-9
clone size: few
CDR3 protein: CASSLGQGNTGELFF
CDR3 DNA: TGTGCCAGCAGCTTAGGACAGGGGAACACCGGGGAGCTGTTTTTT

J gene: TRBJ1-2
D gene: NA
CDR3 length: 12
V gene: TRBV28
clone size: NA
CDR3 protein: CASTTPTTERTF
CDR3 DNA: TGTGCCAGCACCACCCCGACAACAGAGCGGACCTTC

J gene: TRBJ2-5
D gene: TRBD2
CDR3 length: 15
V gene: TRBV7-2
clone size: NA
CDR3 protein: CASSLSGGFGETQYF
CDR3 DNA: TGTGCCAGCAGCTTAAGCGGGGGCTTCGGAGAGACCCAGTACTTC

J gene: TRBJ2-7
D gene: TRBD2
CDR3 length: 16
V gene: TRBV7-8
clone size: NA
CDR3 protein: CASSLAWGLAGGGQYF
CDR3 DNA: TGTGCCAGCAGCTTAGCCTGGGGGCTAGCGGGTGGGGGGCAGTACTTC

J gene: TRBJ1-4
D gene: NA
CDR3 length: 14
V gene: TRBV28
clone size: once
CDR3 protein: CASSLFRLGEKLFF
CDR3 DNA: TGTGCCAGCAGTTTATTCAGGCTTGGAGAAAAACTGTTTTTT

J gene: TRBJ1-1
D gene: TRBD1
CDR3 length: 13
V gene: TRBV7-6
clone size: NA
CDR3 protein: CASSLGQGTEAFF
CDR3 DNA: TGTGCCAGCAGCTTAGGACAGGGGACTGAAGCTTTCTTT

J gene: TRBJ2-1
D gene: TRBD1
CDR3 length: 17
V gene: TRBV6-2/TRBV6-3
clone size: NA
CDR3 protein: CASSSRAGQGSYNEQFF
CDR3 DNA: TGTGCCAGCAGTTCCAGGGCCGGACAGGGCTCCTACAATGAGCAGTTCTTC

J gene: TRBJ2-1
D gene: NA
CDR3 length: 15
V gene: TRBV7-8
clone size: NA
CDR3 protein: CASSPQRGAYNEQFF
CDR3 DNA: TGTGCCAGCAGCCCCCAACGCGGGGCCTACAATGAGCAGTTCTTC

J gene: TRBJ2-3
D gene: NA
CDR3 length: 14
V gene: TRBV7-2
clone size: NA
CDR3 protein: CASSLRVSTDTQYF
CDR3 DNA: TGTGCCAGCAGCTTACGGGTGAGCACAGATACGCAGTATTTT

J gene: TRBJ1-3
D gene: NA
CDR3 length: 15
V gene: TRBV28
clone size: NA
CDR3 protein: CASSSPGGVGNTIYF
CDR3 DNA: TGTGCCAGCAGTTCCCCCGGCGGGGTTGGAAACACCATATATTTT

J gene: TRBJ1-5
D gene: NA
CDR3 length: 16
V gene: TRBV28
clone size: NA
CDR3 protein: CASSPRGRYSNQPQHF
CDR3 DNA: TGTGCCAGCAGTCCCAGGGGAAGATATAGCAATCAGCCCCAGCATTTT